Given below is one T cell receptor beta chain in context. Its antigen is not known. Each diagnosis was grounded in clinical symptoms, serum thyroxine and TRAb, thyroid ultrasound, and orbital computed tomography. The authors took PBMCs from over 8.5 ml fresh peripheral blood. In germline, CDR1 is KGHSH, CDR2 LQKENI. The V end was cut by 2 bases, the J end by 5 bases, with 9 bases between. The CDR3 covers 13 residues. The source material, RNA transcripts, was used to amplify TCR beta CDR3 regions. Primed by the HTBI set, a first-round RT-PCR was run on the TCR CDR3. TCRdb called the multiplex PCR reads again in MiXCR, with one record for every CDR3 protein. The sample contains fewer than 600,000 distinct CDR3 sequences, 13% to 15% of which appear only once. The data were taken from a study of T cells in Graves' hyperthyroidism and ophthalmopathy. Overall study results and limits: Among clonotypes expanded in thyroid above 0.001, most were also found in blood.

The rearrangement uses TRBV18 and TRBJ1-1; a weak D match, TRBD1 (5 bases). Sequencing was performed on blood. This TCR derives from a woman between 18 and 29 years old with Graves' hyperthyroidism. The CDR3 loop reads CASSPAGTTEAFF. The CDR3 DNA reads as TGTGCCAGCTCACCAGCAGGGACGACTGAAGCTTTCTTT.